This TCR beta chain was sequenced for a study of shared clonotypes between healthy human individuals. Study-level points and caveats: Genetic and exposure-history diversity was limited by the few donors.

In regard to this clone: Its antigen remains unknown.

Approximately 81 million PBMCs went into genomic DNA for unsorted samples. The germline gives CDR1 SEHNR, CDR2 FQNEAQ (reference sequence). V was cut by 5 bases and J by 6 bases, with 13 bases left in between. The CDR3 runs to 14 residues. Generated by immunoSEQ multiplex PCR, the TCRdb table keeps only in-frame clones and is missing some. The data contain about half a million clones, 79% of them seen just once; the ten biggest clones take up about an eighth. Sequences were obtained from PBMCs. The rearrangement uses TRBV7-9 and TRBJ2-2; TRBD1 might be the D (6 bases). The clonotype originates from a woman aged 35 to 49 in good health. Some clones in this sample may be carry-over from other donors' samples. DNA of the CDR3: TGTGCCAGCAGCCAAGATACAGGGCCCGGGGAGCTGTTTTTT. It is translated as CASSQDTGPGELFF. Based on the CDR3 plus reference TRBV7-9 and TRBJ2-2, the full variable domain is DTGVSQNPRHKITKRGQNVTFRCDPISEHNRLYWYRQTLGQGPEFLTYFQNEAQLEKSRLLSDRFSAERPKGSFSTLEIQRTEQGDSAMYLCASSQDTGPGELFFGEGSRLTVL.